The subject of this entry is one TCR beta chain. Its antigen is unknown. This sample is part of a study of CD8 T cells in ankylosing spondylitis. Study-wide results and caveats: Disease-linked clones bore a CD8+ phenotype, appearing relatively rarely in peripheral blood. Ankylosing spondylitis blood appeared to be characterized by a TCR beta motif of several highly homologous variants. Earlier work had already found some motif variants in reactive arthritis synovial fluid and blood.

Preparation of TCR beta libraries was done by quantitative 5'-RACE with molecular barcodes. One entry per CDR3 protein results from TCRdb running MiXCR on the 5' RACE reads. This repertoire shows some 240,000 distinct CDR3 sequences, around 7.8% found once; its top ten account for 6.8%. V was shortened by 5 bases and J by 0 bases, with 7 bases between the two germline ends. CDR3 length: 12 residues. Germline lookup yields CDR1 GTSNPN and CDR2 SVGIG (reference sequence). This TCR derives from a male donor with ankylosing spondylitis or in good health (not recorded which). Sequencing input: blood, either unsorted or a sorted T cell fraction (not recorded which). The chain joins TRBV30 to TRBJ1-1; D is unresolved. The CDR3 DNA reads as TGTGCCTGGGACGGTCTGAACACTGAAGCTTTCTTT. This gives the protein CAWDGLNTEAFF.